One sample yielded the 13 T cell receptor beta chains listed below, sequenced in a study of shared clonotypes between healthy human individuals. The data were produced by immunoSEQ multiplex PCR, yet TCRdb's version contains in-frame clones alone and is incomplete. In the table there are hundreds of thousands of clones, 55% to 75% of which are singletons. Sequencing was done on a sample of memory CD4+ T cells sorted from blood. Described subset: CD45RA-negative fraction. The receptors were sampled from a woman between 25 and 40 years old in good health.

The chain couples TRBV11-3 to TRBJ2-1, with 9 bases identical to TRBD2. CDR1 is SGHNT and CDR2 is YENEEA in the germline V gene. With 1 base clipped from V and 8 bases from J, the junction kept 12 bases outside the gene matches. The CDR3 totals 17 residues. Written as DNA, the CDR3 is TGTGCCAGCAGCTTAGTTTCTGTGGATAGCGGGAGCGATGAGCAGTTCTTC. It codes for CASSLVSVDSGSDEQFF.

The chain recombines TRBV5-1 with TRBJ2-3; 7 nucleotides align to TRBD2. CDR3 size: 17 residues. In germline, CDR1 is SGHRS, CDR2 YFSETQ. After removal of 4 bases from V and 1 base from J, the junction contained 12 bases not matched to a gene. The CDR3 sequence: CASSPGTNPLRTDTQYF. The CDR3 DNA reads TGCGCCAGCAGCCCCGGGACTAACCCTCTGCGCACAGATACGCAGTATTTT. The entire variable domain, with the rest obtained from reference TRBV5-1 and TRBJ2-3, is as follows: KAGVTQTPRYLIKTRGQQVTLSCSPISGHRSVSWYQQTPGQGLQFLFEYFSETQRNKGNFPGRFSGRQFSNSRSEMNVSTLELGDSALYLCASSPGTNPLRTDTQYFGPGTRLTVL.

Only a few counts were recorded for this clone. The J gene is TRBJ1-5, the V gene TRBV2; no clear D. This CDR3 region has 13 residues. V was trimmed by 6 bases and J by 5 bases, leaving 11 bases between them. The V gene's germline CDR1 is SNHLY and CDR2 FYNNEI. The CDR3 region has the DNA TGTGCCAGCAGAAGGAGGGTCGATCAGCCCCAGCATTTT. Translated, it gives CASRRRVDQPQHF.

Here the CDR3 reads CSVRPGWGTDTQYF. The CDR3 bases are TGCAGCGTGAGGCCGGGATGGGGCACAGATACGCAGTATTTT. The genes are TRBV29-1 and TRBJ2-3; a weak D match, TRBD2 (5 bases). The CDR3 spans 14 residues. Trimming pared 6 bases from V and 1 base from J, leaving 14 bases between. The germline V gene encodes CDR1 SQVTM and CDR2 ANQGSEA.

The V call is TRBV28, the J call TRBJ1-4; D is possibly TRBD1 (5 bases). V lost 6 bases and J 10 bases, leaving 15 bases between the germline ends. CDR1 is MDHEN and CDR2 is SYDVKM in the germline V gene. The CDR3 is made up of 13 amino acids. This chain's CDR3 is CASSGTYSGKLFF. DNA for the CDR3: TGTGCCAGCAGCGGGACTTACTCGGGAAAACTGTTTTTT. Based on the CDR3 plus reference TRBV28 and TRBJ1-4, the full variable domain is DVKVTQSSRYLVKRTGEKVFLECVQDMDHENMFWYRQDPGLGLRLIYFSYDVKMKEKGDIPEGYSVSREKKERFSLILESASTNQTSMYLCASSGTYSGKLFFGSGTQLSVL.

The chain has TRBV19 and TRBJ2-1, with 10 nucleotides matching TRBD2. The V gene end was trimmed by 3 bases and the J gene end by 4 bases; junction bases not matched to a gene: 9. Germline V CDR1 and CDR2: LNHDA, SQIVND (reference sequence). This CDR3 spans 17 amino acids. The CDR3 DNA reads TGTGCCAGTAGTATGGTAATTTCAGCGGGAGGGTACAATGAGCAGTTCTTC. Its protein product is CASSMVISAGGYNEQFF.

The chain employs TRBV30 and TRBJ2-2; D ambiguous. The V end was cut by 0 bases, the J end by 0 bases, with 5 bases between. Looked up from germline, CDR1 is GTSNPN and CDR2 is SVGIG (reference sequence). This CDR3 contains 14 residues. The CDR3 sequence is CAWSVRANTGELFF. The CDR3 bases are TGTGCCTGGAGTGTACGCGCGAACACCGGGGAGCTGTTTTTT.

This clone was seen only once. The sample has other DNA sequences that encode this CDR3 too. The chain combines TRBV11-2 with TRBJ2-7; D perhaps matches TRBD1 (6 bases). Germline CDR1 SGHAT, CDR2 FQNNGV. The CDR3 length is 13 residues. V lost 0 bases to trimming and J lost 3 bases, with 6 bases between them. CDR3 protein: CASSLDRGYEQYF. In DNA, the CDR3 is TGTGCCAGCAGCTTAGACAGGGGCTACGAGCAGTACTTC.

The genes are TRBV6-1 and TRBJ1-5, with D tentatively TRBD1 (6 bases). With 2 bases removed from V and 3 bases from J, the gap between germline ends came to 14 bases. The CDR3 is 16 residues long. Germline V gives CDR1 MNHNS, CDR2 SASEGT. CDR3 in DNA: TGTGCCAGCAGTGAAAGCGTAGGGGGTAACAATCAGCCCCAGCATTTT. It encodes CASSESVGGNNQPQHF.

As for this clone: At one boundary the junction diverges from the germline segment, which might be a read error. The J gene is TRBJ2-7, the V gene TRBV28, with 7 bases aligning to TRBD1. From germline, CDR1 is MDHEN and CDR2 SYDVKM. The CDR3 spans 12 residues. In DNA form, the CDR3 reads TGTGCCAGCAGTTTATACGACAGGGTTCGGGACTTC. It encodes CASSLYDRVRDF.

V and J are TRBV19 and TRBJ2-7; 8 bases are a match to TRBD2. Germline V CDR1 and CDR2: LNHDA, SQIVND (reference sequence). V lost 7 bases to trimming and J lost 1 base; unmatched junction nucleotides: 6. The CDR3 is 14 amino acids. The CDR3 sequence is CASKSAGGSYEQYF. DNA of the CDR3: TGTGCCAGTAAATCTGCGGGAGGTTCCTACGAGCAGTACTTC.

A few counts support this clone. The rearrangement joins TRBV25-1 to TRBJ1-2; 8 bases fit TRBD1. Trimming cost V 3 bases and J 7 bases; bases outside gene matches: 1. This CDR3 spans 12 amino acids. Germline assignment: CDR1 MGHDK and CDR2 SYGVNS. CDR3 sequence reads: CASSDDRGGYTF. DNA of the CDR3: TGTGCCAGCAGTGACGACAGGGGTGGCTACACCTTC.

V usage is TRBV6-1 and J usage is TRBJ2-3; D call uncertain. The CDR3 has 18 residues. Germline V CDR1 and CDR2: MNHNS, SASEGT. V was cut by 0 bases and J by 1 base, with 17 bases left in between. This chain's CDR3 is CASSEAKKPKGGTDTQYF. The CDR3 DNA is TGTGCCAGCAGTGAAGCAAAAAAACCAAAGGGCGGCACAGATACGCAGTATTTT.